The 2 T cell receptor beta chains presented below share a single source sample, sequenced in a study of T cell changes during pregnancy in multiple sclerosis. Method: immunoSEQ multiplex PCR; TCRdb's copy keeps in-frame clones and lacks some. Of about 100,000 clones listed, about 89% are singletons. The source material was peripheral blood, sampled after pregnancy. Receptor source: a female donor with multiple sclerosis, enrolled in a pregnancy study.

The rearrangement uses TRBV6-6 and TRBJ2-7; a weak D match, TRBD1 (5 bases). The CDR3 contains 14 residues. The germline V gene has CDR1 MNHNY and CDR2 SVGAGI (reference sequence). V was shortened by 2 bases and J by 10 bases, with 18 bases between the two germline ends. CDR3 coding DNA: TGTGCCAGCAGTTACGGGGCGGACCTACGTCTACAGTACTTC. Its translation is CASSYGADLRLQYF.

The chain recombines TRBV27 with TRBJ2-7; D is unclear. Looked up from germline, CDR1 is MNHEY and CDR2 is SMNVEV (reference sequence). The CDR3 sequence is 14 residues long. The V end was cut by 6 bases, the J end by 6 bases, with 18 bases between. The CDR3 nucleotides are TGTGCCAGCAGATATGAGAAAGACCGCGGCGAGCAGTACTTC. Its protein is CASRYEKDRGEQYF.